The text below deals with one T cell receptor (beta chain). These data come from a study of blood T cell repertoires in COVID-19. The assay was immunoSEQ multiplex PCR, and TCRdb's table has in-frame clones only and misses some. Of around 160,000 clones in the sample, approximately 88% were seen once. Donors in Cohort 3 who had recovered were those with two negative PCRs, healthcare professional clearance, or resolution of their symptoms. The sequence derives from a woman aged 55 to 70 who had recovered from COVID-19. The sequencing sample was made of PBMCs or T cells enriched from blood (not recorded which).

CDR3 in DNA: TGTGCCAGCAGCTTAGTAGCTACTATCTCCTACAATGAGCAGTTCTTC. Amino acids: CASSLVATISYNEQFF. The gene calls are TRBV7-9 and TRBJ2-1; D not resolved. Trimming shortened V by 1 base and J by 0 bases, and 10 bases separated the two germline ends. CDR1 SEHNR and CDR2 FQNEAQ come from the germline V gene (reference sequence). The CDR3 sequence is 16 residues long.